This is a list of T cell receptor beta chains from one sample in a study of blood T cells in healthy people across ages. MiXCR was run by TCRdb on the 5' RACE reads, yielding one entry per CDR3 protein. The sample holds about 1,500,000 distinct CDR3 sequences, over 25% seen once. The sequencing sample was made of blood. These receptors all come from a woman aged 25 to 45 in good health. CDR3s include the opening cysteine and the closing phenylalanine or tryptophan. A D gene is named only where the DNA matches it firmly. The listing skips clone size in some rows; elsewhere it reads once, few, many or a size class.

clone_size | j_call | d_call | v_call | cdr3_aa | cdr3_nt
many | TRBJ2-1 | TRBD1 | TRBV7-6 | CASSSRQTGVNEQFF | TGTGCCAGCAGCTCGCGGCAGACAGGGGTCAATGAGCAGTTCTTC
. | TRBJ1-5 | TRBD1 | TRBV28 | CASSLTQGAGFPQHF | TGTGCCAGCAGTTTGACACAGGGGGCGGGATTTCCCCAGCATTTT
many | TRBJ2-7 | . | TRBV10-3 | CAISELMVSYEQYF | TGTGCCATCAGTGAACTGATGGTGAGTTACGAGCAGTACTTC
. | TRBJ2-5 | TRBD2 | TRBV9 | CASSEGGRGLAEETQYF | TGTGCCAGCAGCGAAGGGGGGCGGGGACTAGCGGAAGAGACCCAGTACTTC
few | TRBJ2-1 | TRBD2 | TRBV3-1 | CASSQTSGGDNEQFF | TGTGCCAGCAGCCAAACTAGCGGGGGGGACAATGAGCAGTTCTTC
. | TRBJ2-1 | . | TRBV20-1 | CSASRGRGNEQFF | TGCAGTGCTAGTAGGGGGAGGGGCAATGAGCAGTTCTTC
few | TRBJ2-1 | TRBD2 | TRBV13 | CASSRRGANNEQFF | TGTGCCAGCAGCAGGCGGGGGGCGAACAATGAGCAGTTCTTC
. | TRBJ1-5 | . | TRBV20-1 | CSAREVHGGGQPQHF | TGCAGTGCTAGAGAAGTTCATGGGGGAGGCCAGCCCCAGCATTTT
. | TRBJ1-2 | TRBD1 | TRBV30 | CAWSSPGQGNYGYTF | TGTGCCTGGAGTTCTCCGGGACAGGGCAACTATGGCTACACCTTC
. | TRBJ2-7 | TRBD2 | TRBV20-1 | CSARNSGGAGEQYF | TGCAGTGCTAGGAATAGCGGGGGGGCTGGCGAGCAGTACTTC
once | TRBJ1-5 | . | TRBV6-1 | CASSGRDVEPQHF | TGTGCCAGCAGTGGCCGGGACGTTGAGCCCCAGCATTTT
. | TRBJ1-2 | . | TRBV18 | CASSPDAANYGYTF | TGTGCCAGCTCACCAGACGCAGCTAACTATGGCTACACCTTC
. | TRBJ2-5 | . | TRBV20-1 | CSANSLRETQYF | TGCAGTGCTAACTCCCTCCGAGAGACCCAGTACTTC
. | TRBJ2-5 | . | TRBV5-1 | CASTFTGQETQYF | TGCGCCAGCACCTTTACAGGGCAAGAGACCCAGTACTTC
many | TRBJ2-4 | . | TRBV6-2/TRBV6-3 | CASSYPLQAVQYF | TGTGCCAGCAGTTACCCCCTCCAAGCAGTTCAGTACTTC
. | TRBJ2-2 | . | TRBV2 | CASMTDPLGGELFF | TGTGCCAGCATGACGGACCCGTTGGGCGGGGAGCTGTTTTTT
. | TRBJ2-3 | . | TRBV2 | CARGGPTDTQYF | TGTGCCAGGGGTGGGCCCACCGATACGCAGTATTTT
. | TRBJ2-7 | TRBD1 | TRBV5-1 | CASSSGGTGGYERYF | TGCGCCAGCAGCTCCGGAGGGACAGGGGGATACGAGCGGTACTTC
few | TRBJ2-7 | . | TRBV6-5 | CASGPTTYEQYF | TGTGCCAGCGGCCCTACAACCTACGAGCAGTACTTC
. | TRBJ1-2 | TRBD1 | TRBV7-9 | CASSLVGGTGRNYGYTF | TGTGCCAGCAGCTTAGTAGGGGGGACAGGGCGGAACTATGGCTACACCTTC
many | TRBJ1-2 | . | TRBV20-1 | CSARDLNRFEDYGYTF | TGCAGTGCTAGAGATCTGAACAGGTTTGAGGACTATGGCTACACCTTC
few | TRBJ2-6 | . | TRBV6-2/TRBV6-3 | CASTAAGLSGANVLTF | TGTGCCAGCACAGCGGCGGGCCTCTCTGGGGCCAACGTCCTGACTTTC
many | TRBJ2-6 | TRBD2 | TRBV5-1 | CASSLGLAGAGANVLTF | TGCGCCAGCAGCTTGGGACTAGCGGGGGCTGGGGCCAACGTCCTGACTTTC
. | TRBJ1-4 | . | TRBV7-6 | CASSLVGRSDEKLFF | TGTGCCAGCAGCTTAGTTGGCAGGTCTGATGAAAAACTGTTTTTT
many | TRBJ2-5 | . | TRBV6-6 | CASRPGAYRGVRETQYF | TGTGCCAGCAGGCCGGGGGCATACAGGGGTGTAAGAGAGACCCAGTACTTC
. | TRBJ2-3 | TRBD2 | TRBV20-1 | CSARIGRGGDTQYF | TGCAGTGCTAGGATTGGGCGGGGGGGAGATACGCAGTATTTT